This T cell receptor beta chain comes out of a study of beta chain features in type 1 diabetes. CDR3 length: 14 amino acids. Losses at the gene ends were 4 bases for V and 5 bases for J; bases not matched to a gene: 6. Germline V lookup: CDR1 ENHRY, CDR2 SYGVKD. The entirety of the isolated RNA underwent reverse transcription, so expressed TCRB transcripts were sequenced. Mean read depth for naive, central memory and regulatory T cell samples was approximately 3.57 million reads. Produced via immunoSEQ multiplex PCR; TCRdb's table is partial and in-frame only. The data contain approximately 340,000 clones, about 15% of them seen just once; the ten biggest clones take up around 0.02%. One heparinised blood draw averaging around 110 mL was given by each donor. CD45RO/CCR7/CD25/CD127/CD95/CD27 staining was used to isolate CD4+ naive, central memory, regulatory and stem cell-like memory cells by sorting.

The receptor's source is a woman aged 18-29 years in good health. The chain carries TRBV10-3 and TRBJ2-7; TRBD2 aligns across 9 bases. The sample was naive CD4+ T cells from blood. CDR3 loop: CAISAIAGVHEQYF. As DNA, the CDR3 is TGTGCCATCAGTGCGATAGCGGGAGTCCACGAGCAGTACTTC.